This TCR beta chain appears in the sequencing data of a study of T cells in Graves' hyperthyroidism and ophthalmopathy. Study findings and constraints: Appearing also in blood were most of the thyroid clonotypes expanded above 0.001.

The CDR3 spans 17 residues. V was cut by 3 bases and J by 6 bases, with 20 bases left in between. Amplified TCR beta CDR3 regions derived from RNA transcripts. HTBI primers were used for first-round RT-PCR of the TCR CDR3. One entry per CDR3 protein results from TCRdb running MiXCR on the multiplex PCR reads. This table has around 690,000 distinct CDR3 sequences, around 15% appearing once. This clonotype was detected many times. Its specificity is unknown. This TCR came from a man aged 50 to 60 with Graves' hyperthyroidism. Material for sequencing was blood. The rearrangement joins TRBV12-3 or TRBV12-4 to TRBJ2-2, with a possible D match to TRBD2 (5 bases). DNA of the CDR3: TGTGCCAGCAGTTTTATGCCACGGACTTTAGGGTCCGGGGAGCTGTTTTTT. It translates to CASSFMPRTLGSGELFF.